The 31 T cell receptor beta chains in this list originate from one sample, sequenced in a study of T cell repertoires in cytomegalovirus infection. TCRdb redid the calling of the reads with MiXCR, one entry per CDR3 protein. The sample contains fewer than 200,000 distinct CDR3 sequences, approximately 9.7% of which appear only once. Sequenced sample: PBMCs. The origin of the receptors is a human donor in good health (CMV status not recorded). Some clones in this sample may be carry-over from other donors' samples.

The chain carries TRBV20-1 and TRBJ1-5; D is unresolved. Trimming removed 3 bases at V and 7 bases at J, with 13 bases between. From germline, CDR1 is DFQATT and CDR2 SNEGSKA (reference sequence). The CDR3 has 13 amino acids. The CDR3 sequence: CSASPNEIQPQHF. As DNA, the CDR3 is TGCAGTGCTAGTCCCAACGAGATCCAGCCCCAGCATTTT.

Ten or more counts support this clonotype. The chain joins TRBV7-2 to TRBJ2-6; the D is unclear. The CDR3 is 15 residues long. Trimming pared 2 bases from V and 2 bases from J, leaving 7 bases between. CDR1 and CDR2 (germline): SGHTA, FQGNSA. In DNA, the CDR3 is TGTGCCAGCAGCTTATGGGTAACTGGGGCCAACGTCCTGACTTTC. Translated, it gives CASSLWVTGANVLTF. The full variable domain, in which reference TRBV7-2 and TRBJ2-6 provide the parts outside the CDR3, is GAGVSQSPSNKVTEKGKDVELRCDPISGHTALYWYRQSLGQGLEFLIYFQGNSAPDKSGLPSDRFSAERTGGSVSTLTIQRTQQEDSAVYLCASSLWVTGANVLTFGAGSRLTVL.

This clonotype came up many times. The chain joins TRBV3-1 to TRBJ1-2, with a possible D match to TRBD1 (6 bases). This CDR3 is 16 amino acids long. CDR1 and CDR2 (germline): LGHDT, YNNKEL (reference sequence). V gave up 0 bases and J gave up 1 base, with 12 bases separating them. The chain's CDR3 is CASSQESLQGNYGYTF. For the CDR3, the DNA is TGTGCCAGCAGCCAAGAGAGTCTACAGGGTAACTATGGCTACACCTTC.

This clonotype appeared many times. The chain couples TRBV29-1 to TRBJ2-1; D is undetermined. Germline V gene sequence: CDR1 SQVTM, CDR2 ANQGSEA. The germline V and J ends were trimmed by 5 bases and 8 bases, with 10 bases remaining between them. The CDR3 covers 11 residues. The DNA for the CDR3 is TGCAGCGTTCAGGCGGCGTATGAGCAGTTCTTC. It codes for CSVQAAYEQFF.

J is TRBJ1-1 and V is TRBV20-1; D not certain. The length of the CDR3 is 11 residues. Per germline, CDR1 DFQATT and CDR2 SNEGSKA (reference sequence). V was cut by 5 bases and J by 6 bases, with 10 bases left in between. For the CDR3, the DNA is TGCAGTGCTCGGATATCAGCTGAAGCTTTCTTT. This encodes CSARISAEAFF.

The table lists this clonotype with many counts. The gene calls are TRBV7-2 and TRBJ2-3, with D uncertain. Trimming left V 5 bases short and J 0 bases short, with 12 bases between. This CDR3 comprises 15 residues. Per germline, CDR1 SGHTA and CDR2 FQGNSA. The DNA of the CDR3 is TGTGCCAGCAGCCTACGTGAAGCTAGCACAGATACGCAGTATTTT. This sequence encodes CASSLREASTDTQYF.

In this sample, this clonotype turned up many times. V and J are TRBV7-9 and TRBJ2-3; the D is unclear. The V and J ends lost 5 bases and 5 bases respectively, with 8 bases between them. This CDR3 has 12 amino acids. CDR1 and CDR2 (germline): SEHNR, FQNEAQ (reference sequence). This CDR3 is CASSPVGDTQYF. For the CDR3, the DNA is TGTGCCAGCAGCCCGGTAGGAGATACGCAGTATTTT. Full variable domain (rest looked up from reference TRBV7-9 and TRBJ2-3): DTGVSQNPRHKITKRGQNVTFRCDPISEHNRLYWYRQTLGQGPEFLTYFQNEAQLEKSRLLSDRFSAERPKGSFSTLEIQRTEQGDSAMYLCASSPVGDTQYFGPGTRLTVL.

The chain uses TRBV7-9 and TRBJ1-1; D gene unclear. V lost 0 bases to trimming and J lost 8 bases, with 10 bases between them. Per the germline V gene, CDR1 is SEHNR and CDR2 is FQNEAQ (reference sequence). The CDR3 is made up of 13 amino acids. This chain's CDR3 is CASSLALIKEAFF. CDR3 nucleotides: TGTGCCAGCAGCTTAGCGCTAATCAAAGAAGCTTTCTTT.

This clonotype was seen more than once but under ten times. J is TRBJ2-3 and V is TRBV7-9, with D possibly TRBD2 on 7 matching bases. V was shortened by 6 bases and J by 5 bases, with 18 bases between the two germline ends. The CDR3 has 15 residues. CDR1 is SEHNR, CDR2 FQNEAQ, per germline (reference sequence). The CDR3 loop reads CASSSLGGQRDTQYF. The CDR3 DNA reads TGTGCCAGCAGTTCATTGGGGGGGCAGAGAGATACGCAGTATTTT.

In its sample, this clonotype was seen many times. V usage is TRBV28 and J usage is TRBJ1-1, with no clear D. The V end was cut by 6 bases, the J end by 4 bases, with 24 bases between. The CDR3 length is 17 residues. Per germline, CDR1 MDHEN and CDR2 SYDVKM. CDR3 region: CASSSLVSGTTGTEAFF. The CDR3 DNA follows: TGTGCCAGCAGCTCCCTGGTATCCGGAACGACGGGCACTGAAGCTTTCTTT. Complete variable domain (other parts from reference TRBV28 and TRBJ1-1): DVKVTQSSRYLVKRTGEKVFLECVQDMDHENMFWYRQDPGLGLRLIYFSYDVKMKEKGDIPEGYSVSREKKERFSLILESASTNQTSMYLCASSSLVSGTTGTEAFFGQGTRLTVV.

Ten or more counts support this clonotype. The chain is built from TRBV7-2 and TRBJ2-1; the D call may be TRBD1 or TRBD2 (7 bases each). Trimming stripped 5 bases from V and 5 bases from J, with 16 bases between. Germline CDR1 and CDR2: SGHTA and FQGNSA. CDR3 size: 15 residues. The CDR3 DNA reads as TGTGCCAGCAGCCCAAGCGGGACAGTGAACAATGAGCAGTTCTTC. It encodes CASSPSGTVNNEQFF.

This clonotype was seen many times. This chain connects TRBV2 to TRBJ1-5; TRBD1 might be the D (5 bases). CDR3 length equals 18 residues. CDR1 is SNHLY and CDR2 is FYNNEI in the germline V gene. Trimming shortened V by 3 bases and J by 7 bases, and 25 bases separated the two germline ends. In DNA, the CDR3 is TGTGCCAGCAGTGACCACCCCTTTGGGCAGGGAGTGAAACAGCCCCAGCATTTT. It specifies CASSDHPFGQGVKQPQHF.

Ten or more counts support this clonotype. V is TRBV7-8 and J is TRBJ2-5; D is perhaps TRBD2 (6 bases). V lost 5 bases and J lost 1, with 17 bases in between. The CDR3 has 16 amino acids. Germline V gene lookup returns CDR1 SGHVS and CDR2 FQNEAQ. CDR3: CASSRRAGTAQETQYF. Written as DNA, the CDR3 is TGTGCCAGCAGCCGAAGGGCCGGGACTGCCCAAGAGACCCAGTACTTC.

DNA for the CDR3: TGTGCCACCAGCAGAGGGGACAGCCGAGAGACCCAGTACTTC. It specifies CATSRGDSRETQYF. The genes are TRBV15 and TRBJ2-5, with 7 bases that match TRBD1. J lost 4 bases, V lost 1 base, and 3 bases had no gene match. The CDR3 is made up of 14 amino acids. Germline V gene data show CDR1 as LNHNV and CDR2 as YYDKDF (reference sequence).

This clonotype was picked up many times. V is TRBV5-1 and J is TRBJ2-7; D gene ambiguous. V was cut by 0 bases and J by 0 bases, with 7 bases left in between. Germline CDR1 and CDR2: SGHRS and YFSETQ. The CDR3 sequence is 14 residues long. The chain's CDR3 is CASSLELSSYEQYF. As DNA, the CDR3 is TGCGCCAGCAGCTTGGAACTGAGCTCCTACGAGCAGTACTTC. The entire variable domain, with the rest obtained from reference TRBV5-1 and TRBJ2-7, is as follows: KAGVTQTPRYLIKTRGQQVTLSCSPISGHRSVSWYQQTPGQGLQFLFEYFSETQRNKGNFPGRFSGRQFSNSRSEMNVSTLELGDSALYLCASSLELSSYEQYFGPGTRLTVT.

This clonotype was detected many times. This chain uses TRBV11-2 with TRBJ2-7; D is undetermined. The V end lost 5 bases, the J end lost 0 bases, and 14 bases lay between the germline ends. Germline V CDR1 and CDR2: SGHAT, FQNNGV. The CDR3 contains 15 residues. The CDR3 is CASSPPHVSSYEQYF. The CDR3 DNA reads as TGTGCCAGCAGCCCACCCCACGTGAGCTCCTACGAGCAGTACTTC.

This clonotype was seen a few times. In DNA form, the CDR3 reads TGTGCCAGCAGCCCAAGACAGGGGGCGCAAGGGGCCAACGTCCTGACTTTC. Amino acid sequence: CASSPRQGAQGANVLTF. The chain carries TRBV7-9 and TRBJ2-6; 10 bases agree with TRBD1. After removal of 5 bases from V and 4 bases from J, the junction contained 8 bases not matched to a gene. This CDR3 has 17 residues. Germline CDR1 and CDR2: SEHNR and FQNEAQ (reference sequence).

This clonotype was observed many times. The V gene is TRBV7-2, the J gene TRBJ1-5, with D tentatively TRBD1 (5 bases). The CDR3 contains 14 residues. Germline loops: CDR1 SGHTA, CDR2 FQGNSA. V shed 1 base and J shed 6 bases, with 10 bases lying between them. The CDR3 spells CASSLGRASQPQHF. In DNA, the CDR3 is TGTGCCAGCAGCTTAGGCAGGGCCAGTCAGCCCCAGCATTTT.

The rearrangement joins TRBV3-1 to TRBJ1-4; D might be TRBD1 (6 bases). The CDR3 length is 14 residues. Trimming removed 0 bases from V and 11 bases from J, with 13 bases in between. Germline CDR1 and CDR2: LGHDT and YNNKEL (reference sequence). CDR3 amino acids: CASSQEGGSVKLFF. DNA of the CDR3: TGTGCCAGCAGCCAAGAAGGGGGATCGGTGAAACTGTTTTTT.

This clonotype was seen ten or more times. The chain employs TRBV6-6 and TRBJ1-1; D may be TRBD1 (5 bases). This CDR3 is built from 14 residues. Germline V gene lookup returns CDR1 MNHNY and CDR2 SVGAGI (reference sequence). The germline V and J ends were trimmed by 2 bases and 0 bases, with 7 bases remaining between them. DNA of the CDR3: TGTGCCAGCAGTTACGACAGCATGAACACTGAAGCTTTCTTT. As protein: CASSYDSMNTEAFF.

The chain uses TRBV4-3 and TRBJ1-1; the D gene is possibly TRBD1 (5 bases). V was trimmed by 1 base and J by 1 base, leaving 10 bases between them. Germline V gene sequence: CDR1 LGHNA, CDR2 YSLEER. The CDR3 covers 15 residues. The CDR3 bases are TGCGCCAGCAGCCAAGGAGGGGTAAAGAACACTGAAGCTTTCTTT. As protein: CASSQGGVKNTEAFF.

Ten or more counts support this clonotype. The chain couples TRBV10-2 to TRBJ1-1; possible D gene TRBD1, 6 bases. The CDR3 totals 14 residues. V was trimmed by 6 bases and J by 0 bases, leaving 11 bases between them. Germline CDR1 is WSHSY and CDR2 is SAAADI. This CDR3 reads CASRQGVVNTEAFF. CDR3 bases: TGCGCCAGCAGACAGGGAGTGGTGAACACTGAAGCTTTCTTT.

This clonotype was found many times. The chain is built from TRBV7-8 and TRBJ1-2; D is uncertain. The germline V gene has CDR1 SGHVS and CDR2 FQNEAQ. The length of the CDR3 is 14 residues. Trimming cost V 5 bases and J 4 bases, with 14 bases left between them. The CDR3 loop is CASSPLEGSYGYTF. The CDR3 nucleotides are TGTGCCAGCAGCCCCCTCGAGGGAAGCTATGGCTACACCTTC.

The chain recombines TRBV12-3 or TRBV12-4 with TRBJ2-7, with a possible D match to TRBD1 (6 bases). V lost 5 bases, J lost 3 bases, and 14 bases lay in between. This CDR3 contains 14 residues. CDR3 residues: CASSRTGKGYEQYF. As DNA, the CDR3 is TGTGCCAGCAGTCGTACAGGGAAGGGCTACGAGCAGTACTTC.

V and J are TRBV6-2 or TRBV6-3 and TRBJ2-1; tentatively, D is TRBD1 (6 bases). The CDR3 sequence is 15 residues long. The germline V and J ends were trimmed by 6 bases and 8 bases, with 20 bases remaining between them. Germline V gene data show CDR1 as MNHEY and CDR2 as SVGEGT. DNA of the CDR3: TGTGCCAGCAGAAATCTCAGGGGAAATAGGGATGAGCAGTTCTTC. Amino acids: CASRNLRGNRDEQFF.

This clonotype occurred a few times. The rearrangement joins TRBV28 to TRBJ1-6; 7 bases are a match to TRBD1. There are 20 residues in the CDR3. From germline, CDR1 is MDHEN and CDR2 SYDVKM. Germline trimming cut 1 base from V and 0 bases from J; bases unmatched to any gene: 12. The CDR3 loop is CASSLLRTIQGSSYNSPLHF. The CDR3 DNA follows: TGTGCCAGCAGTTTATTACGTACTATACAGGGGAGCTCCTATAATTCACCCCTCCACTTT.

At least ten counts were recorded for this clonotype. This chain links TRBV7-2 with TRBJ2-7; D gene uncertain. CDR3 length: 11 amino acids. CDR1 is SGHTA, CDR2 FQGNSA, per germline. Trimming left V 5 bases short and J 2 bases short, with 4 bases between. Here the CDR3 reads CASSTTYEQYF. For the CDR3, the DNA is TGTGCCAGCAGCACGACCTACGAGCAGTACTTC. The full variable domain, its missing parts supplied by reference TRBV7-2 and TRBJ2-7, is GAGVSQSPSNKVTEKGKDVELRCDPISGHTALYWYRQSLGQGLEFLIYFQGNSAPDKSGLPSDRFSAERTGGSVSTLTIQRTQQEDSAVYLCASSTTYEQYFGPGTRLTVT.

Regarding this clonotype: Being one base from a much bigger clone, this may be a read error. V is TRBV20-1 and J is TRBJ1-6, with D possibly TRBD1 on 5 matching bases. Germline CDR1 is DFQATT and CDR2 is SNEGSKA (reference sequence). The CDR3 spans 14 residues. Trimming left V 5 bases short and J 18 bases short, with 26 bases between. CDR3 bases: TGCAGTGCTTCCCGCGGGACGGCCCCCTCCACCCCCCACTTT. This encodes CSASRGTAPSTPHF.

In this sample, this clonotype turned up many times. The chain couples TRBV4-3 to TRBJ2-1; 11 bases align to TRBD2. The germline gives CDR1 LGHNA, CDR2 YSLEER. V was pared by 7 bases and J by 10 bases, with 12 bases of the junction left unmatched. The CDR3 runs to 15 residues. In nucleotides, the CDR3 is TGCGCCAGCATGGCGGCTAGCGGGGGGTTAGGAGAGCAGTTCTTC. Its protein product is CASMAASGGLGEQFF.

This clonotype was observed at least ten times. The CDR3 sequence is CASSYGDSGLGIQETQYF. In DNA form, the CDR3 reads TGTGCCAGCAGTTACGGGGACAGTGGCTTGGGGATCCAAGAGACCCAGTACTTC. The chain carries TRBV6-6 and TRBJ2-5; 7 positions match TRBD1. V dropped 2 bases and J dropped 1; count of bases not matched to a gene: 13. CDR1 is MNHNY and CDR2 is SVGAGI in the germline V gene (reference sequence). The CDR3 spans 18 residues.

This chain links TRBV2 with TRBJ1-2; 11 positions match TRBD1. The V segment lost 6 bases and the J segment 3 bases; nucleotides outside the gene matches: 3. In germline, CDR1 is SNHLY, CDR2 FYNNEI. This CDR3 is built from 14 residues. CDR3: CASSRDRGDYGYTF. CDR3 sequence (DNA): TGTGCCAGCAGCAGGGACAGGGGGGACTATGGCTACACCTTC.